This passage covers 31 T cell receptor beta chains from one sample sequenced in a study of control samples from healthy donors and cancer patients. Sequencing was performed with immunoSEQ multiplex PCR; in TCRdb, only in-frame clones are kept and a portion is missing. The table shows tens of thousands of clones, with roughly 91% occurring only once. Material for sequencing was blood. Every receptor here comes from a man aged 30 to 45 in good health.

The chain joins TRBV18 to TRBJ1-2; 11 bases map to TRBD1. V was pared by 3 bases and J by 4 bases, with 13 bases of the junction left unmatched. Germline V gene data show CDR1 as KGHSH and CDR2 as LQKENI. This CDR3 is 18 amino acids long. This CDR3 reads CASSPQGQGAKPGYGYTF. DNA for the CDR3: TGTGCCAGCTCACCGCAAGGACAGGGGGCAAAGCCTGGCTATGGCTACACCTTC.

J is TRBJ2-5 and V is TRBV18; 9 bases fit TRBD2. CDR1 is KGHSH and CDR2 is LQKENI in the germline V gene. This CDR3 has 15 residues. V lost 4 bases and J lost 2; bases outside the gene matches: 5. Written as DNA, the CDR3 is TGTGCCAGCTCACACCGAACTAGCGGGCAAGAGACCCAGTACTTC. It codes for CASSHRTSGQETQYF.

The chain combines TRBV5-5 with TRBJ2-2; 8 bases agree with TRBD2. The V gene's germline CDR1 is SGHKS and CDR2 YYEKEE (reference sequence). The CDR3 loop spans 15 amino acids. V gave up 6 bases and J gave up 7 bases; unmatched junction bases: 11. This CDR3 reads CASTLVAGRGGELFF. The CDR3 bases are TGTGCCAGCACCCTAGTAGCGGGGCGGGGCGGGGAGCTGTTTTTT.

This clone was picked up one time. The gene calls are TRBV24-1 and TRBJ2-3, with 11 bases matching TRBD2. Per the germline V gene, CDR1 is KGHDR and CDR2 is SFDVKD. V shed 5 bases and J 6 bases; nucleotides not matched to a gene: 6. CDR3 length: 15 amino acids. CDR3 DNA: TGTGCCACCAGTGTAGCGGGGGGGCTGAAGGATACGCAGTATTTT. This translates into CATSVAGGLKDTQYF.

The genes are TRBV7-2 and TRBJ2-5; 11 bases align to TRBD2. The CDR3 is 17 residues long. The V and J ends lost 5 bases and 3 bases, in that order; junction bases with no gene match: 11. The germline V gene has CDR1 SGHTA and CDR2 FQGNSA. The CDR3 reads CASSSQVSGLAEETQYF. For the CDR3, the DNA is TGTGCCAGCAGCAGTCAGGTTTCGGGACTAGCGGAAGAGACCCAGTACTTC.

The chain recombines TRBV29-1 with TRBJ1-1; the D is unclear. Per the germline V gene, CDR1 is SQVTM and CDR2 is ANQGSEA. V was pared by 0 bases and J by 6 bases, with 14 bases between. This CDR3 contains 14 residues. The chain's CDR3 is CSVEDSTGWAEAFF. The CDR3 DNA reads TGCAGCGTTGAAGATTCTACGGGGTGGGCTGAAGCTTTCTTT. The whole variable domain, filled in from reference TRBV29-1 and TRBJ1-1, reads SAVISQKPSRDICQRGTSLTIQCQVDSQVTMMFWYRQQPGQSLTLIATANQGSEATYESGFVIDKFPISRPNLTFSTLTVSNMSPEDSSIYLCSVEDSTGWAEAFFGQGTRLTVV.

The CDR3 is CASSRDSSYEQYF. The DNA of the CDR3 is TGCGCCAGCAGCCGGGACAGCTCCTACGAGCAGTACTTC. V and J are TRBV4-3 and TRBJ2-7; 7 nucleotides line up with TRBD1. CDR1 and CDR2 (germline): LGHNA, YSLEER. CDR3 size: 13 residues. The V and J ends lost 4 bases and 0 bases, in that order; junction bases with no gene match: 0.

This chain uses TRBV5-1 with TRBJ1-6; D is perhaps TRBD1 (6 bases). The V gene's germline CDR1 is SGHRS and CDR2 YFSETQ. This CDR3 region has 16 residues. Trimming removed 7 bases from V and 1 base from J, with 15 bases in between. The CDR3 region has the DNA TGCGCCAGCCAACAGGGAATCTCGTCCTATAATTCACCCCTCCACTTT. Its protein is CASQQGISSYNSPLHF.

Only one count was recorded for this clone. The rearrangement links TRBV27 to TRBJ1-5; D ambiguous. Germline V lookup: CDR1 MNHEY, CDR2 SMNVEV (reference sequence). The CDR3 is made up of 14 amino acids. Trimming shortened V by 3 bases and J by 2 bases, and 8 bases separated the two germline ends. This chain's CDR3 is CASSFYGGNQPQHF. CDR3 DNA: TGTGCCAGCAGTTTTTACGGCGGCAATCAGCCCCAGCATTTT.

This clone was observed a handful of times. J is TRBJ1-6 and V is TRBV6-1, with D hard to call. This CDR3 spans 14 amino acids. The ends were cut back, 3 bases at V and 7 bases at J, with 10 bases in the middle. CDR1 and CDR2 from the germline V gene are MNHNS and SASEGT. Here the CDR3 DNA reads TGTGCCAGCAGTGACCTCGCCCGGAATTCACCCCTCCACTTT. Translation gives CASSDLARNSPLHF.

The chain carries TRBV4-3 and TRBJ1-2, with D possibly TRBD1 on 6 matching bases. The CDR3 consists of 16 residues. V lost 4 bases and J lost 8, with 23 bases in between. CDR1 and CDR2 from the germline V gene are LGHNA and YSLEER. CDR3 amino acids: CASSPIGGARSGGYTF. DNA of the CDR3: TGCGCCAGCAGCCCAATCGGGGGGGCCCGCTCCGGAGGCTACACCTTC.

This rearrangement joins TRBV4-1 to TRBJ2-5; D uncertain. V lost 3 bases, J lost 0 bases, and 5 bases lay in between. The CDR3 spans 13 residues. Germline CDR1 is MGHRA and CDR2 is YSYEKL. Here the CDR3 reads CASSQLYQETQYF. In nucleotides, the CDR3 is TGCGCCAGCAGCCAGCTGTACCAAGAGACCCAGTACTTC.

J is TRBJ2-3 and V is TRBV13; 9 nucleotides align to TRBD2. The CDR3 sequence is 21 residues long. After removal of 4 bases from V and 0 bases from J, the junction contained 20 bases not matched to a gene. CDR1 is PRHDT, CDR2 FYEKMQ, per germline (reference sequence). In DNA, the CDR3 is TGTGCCAGCAGCTCCTCTACCTCCGGGACTAGCCCCAATACTAGCACAGATACGCAGTATTTT. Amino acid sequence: CASSSSTSGTSPNTSTDTQYF.

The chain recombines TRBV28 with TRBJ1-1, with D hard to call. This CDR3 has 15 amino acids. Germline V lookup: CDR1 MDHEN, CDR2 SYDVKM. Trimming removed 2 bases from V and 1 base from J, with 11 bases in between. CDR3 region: CASSLVGGRNTEAFF. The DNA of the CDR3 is TGTGCCAGCAGTTTAGTTGGTGGTCGGAACACTGAAGCTTTCTTT.

CDR3 in amino acids: CASSLGGGRETQYF. The CDR3 DNA reads as TGTGCCAGCAGCTTAGGCGGGGGGAGGGAGACCCAGTACTTC. The chain has TRBV7-2 and TRBJ2-5, with 8 positions matching TRBD2. The CDR3 is 14 residues long. The germline CDR1 and CDR2 sequences are SGHTA and FQGNSA. The V segment lost 1 base and the J segment 5 bases; nucleotides outside the gene matches: 3.

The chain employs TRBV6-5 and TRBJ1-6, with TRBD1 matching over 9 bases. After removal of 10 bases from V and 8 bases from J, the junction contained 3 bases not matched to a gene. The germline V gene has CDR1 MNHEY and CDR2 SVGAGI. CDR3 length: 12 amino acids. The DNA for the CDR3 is TGTGCCACCAGGGACAGGGATTCACCCCTCCACTTT. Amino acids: CATRDRDSPLHF.

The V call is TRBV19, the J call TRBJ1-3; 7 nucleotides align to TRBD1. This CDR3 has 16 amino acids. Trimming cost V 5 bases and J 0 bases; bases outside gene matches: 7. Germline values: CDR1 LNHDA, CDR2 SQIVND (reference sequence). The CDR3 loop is CASSPGQIHSGNTIYF. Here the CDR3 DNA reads TGTGCCAGTAGTCCGGGACAGATCCACTCTGGAAACACCATATATTTT.

The CDR3 DNA sequence: TGCAGTGCTAGGACAGGGTACGAGCAGTACTTC. Residues: CSARTGYEQYF. This chain joins TRBV20-1 and TRBJ2-7; 7 nucleotides line up with TRBD1. V was clipped by 3 bases and J by 4 bases; unmatched bases: 0. The CDR3 runs to 11 residues. Germline V CDR1 and CDR2: DFQATT, SNEGSKA (reference sequence).

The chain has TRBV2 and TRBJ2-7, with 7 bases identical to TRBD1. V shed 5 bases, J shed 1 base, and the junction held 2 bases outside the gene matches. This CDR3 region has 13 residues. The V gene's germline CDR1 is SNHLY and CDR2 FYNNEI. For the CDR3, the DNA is TGTGCCAGCAGTCTGACAGGGTCCTACGAGCAGTACTTC. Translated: CASSLTGSYEQYF.

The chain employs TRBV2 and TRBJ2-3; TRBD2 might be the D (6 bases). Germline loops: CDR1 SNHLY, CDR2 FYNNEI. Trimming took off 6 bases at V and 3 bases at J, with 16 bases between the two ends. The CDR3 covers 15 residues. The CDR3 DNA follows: TGTGCCAGCAGCCGCAGGAGACTAGAAACAGATACGCAGTATTTT. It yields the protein CASSRRRLETDTQYF.

The chain's CDR3 is CASSQITGTGKSEQYF. The CDR3 region has the DNA TGCGCCAGCAGCCAAATTACCGGGACAGGGAAAAGCGAGCAGTACTTC. The V and J genes are TRBV4-3 and TRBJ2-7; 9 nucleotides align to TRBD1. The V segment lost 2 bases and the J segment 6 bases; nucleotides outside the gene matches: 11. This CDR3 has 16 residues. Germline lookup yields CDR1 LGHNA and CDR2 YSLEER.

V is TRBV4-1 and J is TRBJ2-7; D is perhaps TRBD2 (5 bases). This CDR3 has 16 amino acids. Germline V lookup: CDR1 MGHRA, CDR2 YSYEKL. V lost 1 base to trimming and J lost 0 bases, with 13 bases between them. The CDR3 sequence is CASSQANSGSSYEQYF. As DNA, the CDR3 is TGCGCCAGCAGCCAAGCGAATAGTGGGAGCTCCTACGAGCAGTACTTC.

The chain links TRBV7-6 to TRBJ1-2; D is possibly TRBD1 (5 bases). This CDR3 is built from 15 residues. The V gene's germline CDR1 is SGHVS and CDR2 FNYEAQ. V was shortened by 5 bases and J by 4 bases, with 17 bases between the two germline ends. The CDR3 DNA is TGTGCCAGCAGCCCGGGGACCGCTCAAGGCTATGGCTACACCTTC. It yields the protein CASSPGTAQGYGYTF.

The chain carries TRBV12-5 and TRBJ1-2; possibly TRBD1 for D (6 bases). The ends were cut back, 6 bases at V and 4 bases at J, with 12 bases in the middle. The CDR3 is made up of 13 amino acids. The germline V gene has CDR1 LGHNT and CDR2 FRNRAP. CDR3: CASGMGQFYGYTF. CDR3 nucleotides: TGTGCTAGTGGCATGGGACAATTCTATGGCTACACCTTC.

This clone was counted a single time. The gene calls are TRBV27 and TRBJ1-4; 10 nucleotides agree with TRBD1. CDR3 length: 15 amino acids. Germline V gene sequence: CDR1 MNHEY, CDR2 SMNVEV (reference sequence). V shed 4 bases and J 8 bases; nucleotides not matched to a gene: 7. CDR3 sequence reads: CASSSAGTGEEKLFF. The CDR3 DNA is TGTGCCAGCAGTTCGGCCGGGACAGGGGAGGAAAAACTGTTTTTT.

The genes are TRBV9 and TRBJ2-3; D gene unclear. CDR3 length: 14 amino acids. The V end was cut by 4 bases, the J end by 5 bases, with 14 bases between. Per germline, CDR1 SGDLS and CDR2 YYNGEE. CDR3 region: CASSSGPARDTQYF. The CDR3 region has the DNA TGTGCCAGCAGCTCGGGCCCCGCCAGAGATACGCAGTATTTT.

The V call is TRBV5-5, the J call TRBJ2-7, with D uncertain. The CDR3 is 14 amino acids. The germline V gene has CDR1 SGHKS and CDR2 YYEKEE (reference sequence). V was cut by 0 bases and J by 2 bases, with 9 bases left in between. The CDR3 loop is CASSLGGVPYEQYF. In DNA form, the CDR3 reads TGTGCCAGCAGCTTGGGAGGCGTCCCCTACGAGCAGTACTTC.

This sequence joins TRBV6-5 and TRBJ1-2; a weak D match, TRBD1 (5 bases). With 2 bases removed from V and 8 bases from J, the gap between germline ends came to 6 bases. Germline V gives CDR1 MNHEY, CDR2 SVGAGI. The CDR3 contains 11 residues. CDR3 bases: TGTGCCAGCAGTTACAGGGGCGGCTACACCTTC. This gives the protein CASSYRGGYTF.

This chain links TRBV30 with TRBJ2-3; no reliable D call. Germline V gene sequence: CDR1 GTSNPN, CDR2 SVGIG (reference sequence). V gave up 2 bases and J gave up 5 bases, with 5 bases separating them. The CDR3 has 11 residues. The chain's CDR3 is CAWSRVDTQYF. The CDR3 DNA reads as TGTGCCTGGAGTAGGGTAGATACGCAGTATTTT.

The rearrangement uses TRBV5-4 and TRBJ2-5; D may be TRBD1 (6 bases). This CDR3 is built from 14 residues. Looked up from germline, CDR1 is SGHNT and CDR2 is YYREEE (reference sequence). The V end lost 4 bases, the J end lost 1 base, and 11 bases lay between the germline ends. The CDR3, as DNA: TGTGCCAGCAGCACCCCGGACAGCCAAGAGACCCAGTACTTC. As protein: CASSTPDSQETQYF.

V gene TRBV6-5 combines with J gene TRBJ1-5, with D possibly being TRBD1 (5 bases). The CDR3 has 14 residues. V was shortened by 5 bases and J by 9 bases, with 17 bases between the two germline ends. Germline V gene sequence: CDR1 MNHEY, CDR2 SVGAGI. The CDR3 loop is CASSTGQAGAPQHF. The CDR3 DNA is TGTGCCAGCAGTACCGGCCAAGCCGGGGCGCCCCAGCATTTT.